This TCR beta chain was identified during a study of T cells in Graves' hyperthyroidism and ophthalmopathy (dated by TCRdb to the late 2010s). Some background on the complete study: Peripheral blood was collected at initial diagnosis, before any treatment. A discovery cohort of about a hundred patients, roughly 43 with Graves' ophthalmopathy and about 58 with stable Graves' hyperthyroidism, was used to find distinguishing TCR V-J signatures. An independent validation cohort of 18 to 20 hyperthyroidism patients and about 15 patients who later progressed to ophthalmopathy tested prospective prediction of ophthalmopathy. The 75 to 100 discovery patients were randomly split 7:3 into training and test sets. Thyroid tissue and blood T-cell repertoires from six Graves' hyperthyroidism patients were also compared in the study. Once sampling was done, hyperthyroidism patients were given methimazole at a starting dose of 30 mg daily, whereas ophthalmopathy patients were given high-dose intravenous methylprednisolone. According to the paper, TCR Vbeta CDR3 sequencing was carried out on 135 peripheral blood samples, which came from 40 to 45 ophthalmopathy, 80 or so hyperthyroidism and some 17 progressor patients.

A patient counted as having stable Graves' hyperthyroidism if no progression to ophthalmopathy occurred over 18 months of follow-up. Hyperthyroidism patients were aged 18 to 65 years and newly diagnosed, with disease duration of less than 2 months. The study excluded patients with uncontrolled infections, other autoimmune diseases, pregnancy or lactation. Diagnoses were established on the basis of clinical symptoms, serum thyroxine and TRAb, thyroid ultrasound, and orbital computed tomography. PBMCs were isolated from about 9 ml of fresh peripheral blood by Ficoll-Paque density gradient centrifugation. Trizol reagent was used to extract total RNA, and RNA quality was then checked on an Agilent 2100 Bioanalyzer. V is cut by 3 bases and J by 0 bases, and the space between the germline ends is 13 bases. The CDR3 spans 15 residues, from the cysteine through the phenylalanine. The CDR3 DNA has 45 bases and is translated from base 1. The germline V gene (reference sequence) yields DFQATT for CDR1 and SNEGSKA for CDR2.

Amplification of TCR beta CDR3 regions was carried out from RNA transcripts. The TCR CDR3 was subjected to a first round of RT-PCR using the HTBI primer set and the Qiagen OneStep RT-PCR kit. Libraries were constructed in a second round of multiplex PCR, after which size selection and purification were carried out. The libraries were sequenced on an Illumina HiSeq2000 using paired-end 100 bp reads. Concerning the study's data processing: SOAPnuke was used to process the raw data, throwing out any read that contained adapters or uncalled bases, had a mean Phred below 15, or lacked an exact constant-primer or identifier match. High-quality paired reads were merged using COPE v1.2.5, and each unique nucleotide sequence was defined as a clonotype. MiTCR v1.1 was used to align clonotypes to the IMGT TRBV, TRBD and TRBJ reference segments. Only V-J combinations with frequency above 0.0001, covering about 99% of repertoires, were analysed. The TCS score was defined as the ratio of F50 (clonal expansion) to E x V (chaos), calculated using BLOSUM62-based TCRdist between CDR3 peptides within each V-J. Welch's t-statistics and random forest reduced some 510 V-J features to 13, which were used in a naive Bayes classifier (R e1071). TCRdb reanalyzed the raw reads on its own, using fastp at Q25 for trimming and MiXCR for clone calling, and kept in-frame beta chains. Every entry covers one CDR3 protein and lists the most common genes and DNA from its rows. The V and J calls shown here were made by TCRdb, not taken from the authors' results. Across this sample there are about 420,000 distinct CDR3 sequences, with around 14% seen only once. Over 12% of the sample is held by the ten biggest clonotypes.

General study outcomes and caveats: In cross-validation, a model built on a 13 V-J signature told ophthalmopathy apart from stable hyperthyroidism with under 90% sensitivity and approximately 84% specificity, and in testing the same model reached 80%/75%. During validation, the model predicted progression to ophthalmopathy a median of about 5.9 months ahead of onset, with approximately 70% sensitivity and 72% to 80% specificity. Sample size was not statistically predetermined, and investigators were not blinded to group allocation. Most expanded thyroid clonotypes (frequency above 0.001) were also detected in blood, a finding suggesting that blood repertoires may reflect thyroid immune responses.

This clonotype was recorded at least ten times. Its antigen remains undetermined. Base qualities are missing; no much larger clone stands one base away. The sequence is built from TRBV20-1 and TRBJ2-3; the D region possibly corresponds to TRBD1 (6 bases align). What was sequenced was blood. The clonotype was recovered from a woman under 30 with Graves' hyperthyroidism. DNA sequence: TGCAGTGCTAGTCTTCTAGGACAGAGCACAGATACGCAGTATTTT. Translated, this gives CSASLLGQSTDTQYF.